What follows are 5 T cell receptor beta chains derived from one specimen sequenced in a study of T cells in Graves' hyperthyroidism and ophthalmopathy. Using RNA transcripts as the source, TCR beta CDR3 regions were amplified. HTBI primers drove first-round RT-PCR of the TCR CDR3. TCRdb called the multiplex PCR reads again in MiXCR, with one record for every CDR3 protein. Among around 240,000 distinct CDR3 sequences listed, just over 14% were seen once. Sequenced material: blood. These receptors all come from a woman aged 40 to 50 with Graves' hyperthyroidism that later progressed to Graves' ophthalmopathy.

There are many counts of this clonotype. The rearrangement links TRBV4-1 to TRBJ1-1; D gene ambiguous. The CDR3 contains 16 residues. Germline V gene data show CDR1 as MGHRA and CDR2 as YSYEKL. The V gene lost 0 bases and the J gene lost 1 base, with 12 bases spanning the gap. CDR3 protein: CASSQEGSRTNTEAFF. In DNA form, the CDR3 reads TGCGCCAGCAGCCAAGAGGGGTCCAGGACGAACACTGAAGCTTTCTTT.

This clonotype was seen a handful of times. This chain connects TRBV5-7 to TRBJ2-5; TRBD1 is a possible D gene (6 bases). TRBV5-7 is flagged as an ORF with uncertain function. V gave up 4 bases and J gave up 9 bases, with 28 bases separating them. This CDR3 contains 17 residues. The CDR3 sequence: CASSKLTTGQRRAAQYF. The CDR3 bases are TGTGCCAGCAGCAAGCTTACGACAGGCCAGAGGCGTGCGGCCCAGTACTTC.

This clonotype has only a few counts. The rearrangement links TRBV6-6 to TRBJ2-1; TRBD2 matches at 7 bases. Germline lookup yields CDR1 MNHNY and CDR2 SVGAGI (reference sequence). V was clipped by 0 bases and J by 7 bases; unmatched bases: 6. The CDR3 spans 15 residues. This CDR3 is CASSYSRTRWNEQFF. The CDR3 DNA sequence: TGTGCCAGCAGTTACTCTAGGACTAGGTGGAATGAGCAGTTCTTC.

This clonotype was counted a single time. This chain connects TRBV15 to TRBJ1-1; 8 bases map to TRBD1. With V trimmed by 5 bases and J by 1 base, 3 bases remained unmatched. Germline CDR1 and CDR2: LNHNV and YYDKDF (reference sequence). The CDR3 is 14 residues long. CDR3 DNA sequence: TGTGCCACCAGCGCTGACAGGGGGAACACTGAAGCTTTCTTT. Translated: CATSADRGNTEAFF.

This clonotype was detected ten times or more. The chain employs TRBV29-1 and TRBJ2-5; unclear D gene. CDR3 length: 12 residues. V was clipped by 5 bases and J by 1 base, with 8 bases between them. Germline V gene data show CDR1 as SQVTM and CDR2 as ANQGSEA. The CDR3 DNA reads TGCAGCGTTCTCCAATTCCAAGAGACCCAGTACTTC. It encodes CSVLQFQETQYF. Drawing the rest from reference TRBV29-1 and TRBJ2-5, the complete variable domain is SAVISQKPSRDICQRGTSLTIQCQVDSQVTMMFWYRQQPGQSLTLIATANQGSEATYESGFVIDKFPISRPNLTFSTLTVSNMSPEDSSIYLCSVLQFQETQYFGPGTRLLVL.